This T cell receptor beta chain stems from a study of shared clonotypes between healthy human individuals. Broader study findings: Tissue TCR repertoires likely differ from these blood-only repertoires. Donors were few, which limited the genetic and exposure-history diversity represented.

This table comes from immunoSEQ multiplex PCR, and its TCRdb copy is limited to in-frame clones, with some not included. The table records about 600,000 clones, roughly 79% of them present only once. The CDR3 totals 12 residues. Worth noting for this clone: As yet, its antigen is unknown.

The sequenced material came from PBMCs. The gene calls are TRBV21-1 and TRBJ2-7. TRBV21-1 is a documented pseudogene. The receptor was derived from a woman between 35 and 50 years old in good health. Some clones in this sample may be carry-over from other donors' samples. The CDR3 coding sequence is TGTGCCAGCAGCCCTGATGGGGACGAGCAGTACTTC. This encodes CASSPDGDEQYF.